Given below is one T cell receptor (beta chain) in context. The antigen remains undetermined. This CDR3 has 14 amino acids. Germline CDR1 reads SGHAT; CDR2 reads FQNNGV. The V gene end was trimmed by 8 bases and the J gene end by 4 bases; junction bases not matched to a gene: 10. These data belong to a study of memory CD4+ T cells and cytomegalovirus serostatus. In the study overall: Of the healthy Belgian adults, roughly ten were CMV seropositive and fewer than 30 seronegative. Broader study findings: CMV serostatus prediction reached median AUC about 0.96, or 0.93 with US-trained model. Suggested: most of the CMV-linked TCR signature lies in CD4+ memory cells.

The sort gate was single viable CD3+CD4+CD8-CD45RO+ cells for memory CD4+ T cells. Serostatus was set by detecting CMV pp150, pp28, p38, p52 IgG. Assay used: immunoSEQ multiplex PCR; TCRdb lists only in-frame clones, some missing. Among almost 55,000 clones listed, roughly four fifths were seen once. Sequenced: memory CD4+ T cells from blood. The receptor was derived from an adult in good health and CMV-seronegative. This chain links TRBV11-2 with TRBJ1-1; TRBD1 aligns across 7 bases. CDR3 region: CASSPQGGTTEAFF. The CDR3 nucleotides are TGTGCCAGCTCTCCCCAGGGGGGGACCACTGAAGCTTTCTTT.